The subject of this entry is one TCR beta chain. These data are taken from a study of blood T cell repertoires in COVID-19. Germline assignment: CDR1 MDHEN and CDR2 SYDVKM. The CDR3 sequence is 18 residues long. Losses at the gene ends were 6 bases for V and 1 base for J; bases not matched to a gene: 10. The assay was immunoSEQ multiplex PCR, and TCRdb's table has in-frame clones only and misses some. The table includes 40,000 to 55,000 clones, 65% to 90% detected once. Sequencing input: peripheral blood. This sequence joins TRBV28 and TRBJ2-3; TRBD2 agrees at 13 bases. The sequence was collected from a human donor in a cohort sampled during active COVID-19. CDR3 in amino acids: CASSQLAGGRLGTDTQYF. CDR3 sequence (DNA): TGTGCCAGCAGCCAACTAGCGGGAGGGCGTTTGGGCACAGATACGCAGTATTTT.